One sample yielded the 25 T cell receptor beta chains listed below, sequenced in a study of T-cell memory formation after mild COVID-19 (dated by TCRdb to the early 2020s). Libraries were constructed by 5' RACE. The reads were generated on an Illumina NovaSeq 6000. TCRdb reprocessing: public reads trimmed at Q25 with fastp, clones called with MiXCR, in-frame beta chains kept. Each CDR3 protein gets just one entry, which takes the most common genes and DNA from the rows behind it. This sample is represented by over 130,000 distinct CDR3 sequences; 14% to 15% of them were singletons. The ten largest account for about 29% of the sample. Sequencing input: PBMCs or a T cell subset sorted from them (not recorded which). Receptors originate from an adult woman who had mild COVID-19 (a few samples of this study predate the infection). The sample titles of this study are shuffled in the database, so cell type and time point are left out; the donor was told from shared clones.

The chain couples TRBV7-3 to TRBJ2-1, with 9 bases matching TRBD1. Germline V CDR1 and CDR2: SGHTA, FQGTGA. V lost 3 bases, J lost 6 bases, and 6 bases stayed unmatched. The CDR3 is 15 residues long. The CDR3 sequence is CASSLDRGDGNEQFF. Here the CDR3 DNA reads TGTGCCAGCAGCTTGGACAGGGGTGATGGCAATGAGCAGTTCTTC.

The V and J genes are TRBV5-4 and TRBJ2-4; 7 bases agree with TRBD1. The junction had 3 bases not matched to a gene; V was cut back by 3 bases and J by 6 bases. The CDR3 contains 13 residues. The V gene's germline CDR1 is SGHNT and CDR2 YYREEE (reference sequence). The CDR3 reads CASSWDSGNIQYF. CDR3 in DNA: TGTGCCAGCAGCTGGGACAGCGGAAACATTCAGTACTTC.

This chain joins TRBV12-3 or TRBV12-4 and TRBJ2-5, with unresolved D. V gave up 2 bases and J gave up 5 bases, with 12 bases separating them. This CDR3 comprises 14 residues. The CDR3 loop reads CASSLSGDGETQYF. In DNA form, the CDR3 reads TGTGCCAGCAGTTTATCAGGTGATGGGGAGACCCAGTACTTC.

The chain links TRBV7-9 to TRBJ2-1; the D gene could be TRBD1 or TRBD2 (6 bases each). The CDR3 is 15 amino acids. V lost 3 bases to trimming and J lost 5 bases, with 14 bases between them. CDR1 and CDR2 from the germline V gene are SEHNR and FQNEAQ (reference sequence). For the CDR3, the DNA is TGTGCCAGCAGCTTCGAGGGGGAGGCTCACAATGAGCAGTTCTTC. This sequence encodes CASSFEGEAHNEQFF.

CDR3 region: CAGDGGGDNEQFF. In DNA form, the CDR3 reads TGTGCCGGCGACGGTGGGGGCGACAATGAGCAGTTCTTC. The rearrangement links TRBV7-9 to TRBJ2-1; tentative D call: TRBD1 (6 bases). Germline V gene sequence: CDR1 SEHNR, CDR2 FQNEAQ (reference sequence). The CDR3 loop spans 13 amino acids. V lost 11 bases to trimming and J lost 5 bases, with 16 bases between them.

In its sample, this clonotype was seen a few times. This chain uses TRBV6-2 or TRBV6-3 with TRBJ2-5, with a possible D match to TRBD1 (5 bases). The V gene's germline CDR1 is MNHEY and CDR2 SVGEGT. This CDR3 is built from 16 residues. V lost 2 bases to trimming and J lost 5 bases, with 18 bases between them. CDR3 nucleotides: TGTGCCAGCAGTTACCCCAGGACCCTCCCAGGGGAGACCCAGTACTTC. It codes for CASSYPRTLPGETQYF.

This clonotype showed up just a few times. This sequence joins TRBV10-3 and TRBJ2-2; the match to TRBD2 covers 9 bases. The J segment lost 6 bases and the V segment lost 11 bases, leaving 4 bases of the junction unmatched. CDR1 is ENHRY, CDR2 SYGVKD, per germline. CDR3 length: 12 residues. CDR3 region: CASGLASGELFF. CDR3 bases: TGTGCCTCGGGACTAGCATCCGGGGAGCTGTTTTTT.

This chain connects TRBV9 to TRBJ2-2, with 9 bases matching TRBD2. Trimming cost V 2 bases and J 4 bases; bases outside gene matches: 6. Germline V gene sequence: CDR1 SGDLS, CDR2 YYNGEE. CDR3 length: 16 amino acids. This CDR3 reads CASSVPYSGGTGELFF. CDR3 DNA: TGTGCCAGCAGCGTCCCATATAGCGGGGGCACCGGGGAGCTGTTTTTT.

The V call is TRBV5-1, the J call TRBJ2-1; 8 positions match TRBD2. Trimming cost V 4 bases and J 4 bases; bases outside gene matches: 7. Germline CDR1 SGHRS, CDR2 YFSETQ. The CDR3 covers 15 residues. The CDR3 loop reads CASSPELAGYNEQFF. DNA for the CDR3: TGCGCCAGCAGCCCGGAATTAGCGGGGTACAATGAGCAGTTCTTC.

The V and J genes are TRBV12-3 or TRBV12-4 and TRBJ2-3; TRBD1 or TRBD2 may be the D gene (5 bases each). V was trimmed by 5 bases and J by 2 bases, leaving 20 bases between them. The CDR3 extends over 17 amino acids. The CDR3 reads CASSPTPGIGDTDTQYF. In DNA form, the CDR3 reads TGTGCCAGCAGTCCGACTCCAGGGATCGGGGACACAGATACGCAGTATTTT.

In its sample, this clonotype was seen a few times. This rearrangement joins TRBV5-1 to TRBJ1-5; TRBD1 is a possible D gene (5 bases). This CDR3 has 14 amino acids. Germline V gene data show CDR1 as SGHRS and CDR2 as YFSETQ. Trimming stripped 2 bases from V and 0 bases from J, with 6 bases between. CDR3 DNA sequence: TGCGCCAGCAGCTTAGACAGTAGCAATCAGCCCCAGCATTTT. Translating it yields CASSLDSSNQPQHF.

In this sample, this clonotype turned up a few times. This rearrangement joins TRBV3-1 to TRBJ2-1; 15 bases are shared with TRBD2. CDR3 length: 16 residues. The V and J ends lost 3 bases and 8 bases, in that order; junction bases with no gene match: 5. Germline-derived CDR1 and CDR2 are LGHDT and YNNKEL (reference sequence). CDR3 protein: CASSQGLAGGWDEQFF. In DNA form, the CDR3 reads TGTGCCAGCAGCCAGGGACTAGCGGGAGGTTGGGATGAGCAGTTCTTC.

This clonotype occurred a few times. This chain uses TRBV29-1 with TRBJ2-7; D tentatively fits TRBD1 or TRBD2 (5 bases each). Germline V lookup: CDR1 SQVTM, CDR2 ANQGSEA. Trimming took 6 bases from V and 2 from J, leaving 14 bases between them. The CDR3 spans 13 residues. The CDR3 DNA is TGCAGCGTCACCGGGACCCAAGCCTACGAGCAGTACTTC. It specifies CSVTGTQAYEQYF.

CDR3 sequence reads: CASSYPGQGTYEQYF. The DNA of the CDR3 is TGTGCCAGCAGTTACCCGGGTCAGGGAACCTACGAGCAGTACTTC. The chain joins TRBV6-2 or TRBV6-3 to TRBJ2-7; D may be TRBD1 (5 bases). Germline V gene data show CDR1 as MNHEY and CDR2 as SVGEGT. This CDR3 contains 15 residues. With 2 bases removed from V and 2 bases from J, the gap between germline ends came to 13 bases.

The V and J genes are TRBV6-6 and TRBJ2-1, with D possibly TRBD1 on 5 matching bases. Trimming took off 5 bases at V and 2 bases at J, with 13 bases between the two ends. CDR3 length: 15 residues. Germline CDR1 reads MNHNY; CDR2 reads SVGAGI (reference sequence). CDR3 region: CASSQRDSAYNEQFF. The CDR3 nucleotides are TGTGCCAGCAGTCAACGAGACAGTGCCTACAATGAGCAGTTCTTC.

This clonotype was observed a few times. In nucleotides, the CDR3 is TGTGCCATACAGGAGGAAAGCGTGGGCACAGATACGCAGTATTTT. Its protein product is CAIQEESVGTDTQYF. The chain carries TRBV10-3 and TRBJ2-3; possibly TRBD1 or TRBD2 for D (5 bases each). The CDR3 extends over 15 amino acids. Germline V gene data show CDR1 as ENHRY and CDR2 as SYGVKD. Trimming took 9 bases from V and 1 from J, leaving 17 bases between them.

In its sample, this clonotype was seen a few times. J is TRBJ1-2 and V is TRBV20-1, with TRBD1 matching 9 bases. The germline V gene has CDR1 DFQATT and CDR2 SNEGSKA (reference sequence). J lost 2 bases, V lost 6 bases, and 4 bases had no gene match. CDR3 length: 13 amino acids. CDR3 in amino acids: CSARDRANYGYTF. Written as DNA, the CDR3 is TGCAGTGCAAGGGACAGGGCGAACTATGGCTACACCTTC.

This clonotype was picked up many times. The chain joins TRBV29-1 to TRBJ2-1; D ambiguous. CDR3 length: 11 amino acids. From germline, CDR1 is SQVTM and CDR2 ANQGSEA. Trimming took off 6 bases at V and 7 bases at J, with 10 bases between the two ends. CDR3: CSVDWGNEQFF. DNA for the CDR3: TGCAGCGTAGATTGGGGAAATGAGCAGTTCTTC.

CDR3 nucleotides: TGTGCCAGCAGCGTTTACCTCACAGATACGCAGTATTTT. Amino acid sequence: CASSVYLTDTQYF. The rearrangement joins TRBV9 to TRBJ2-3; D call uncertain. The germline CDR1 and CDR2 sequences are SGDLS and YYNGEE. Deletions cut 2 bases from V and 2 bases from J, with 6 bases between. The CDR3 spans 13 residues.

The rearrangement joins TRBV4-3 to TRBJ1-1; a possible D gene is TRBD1 (5 bases). The germline CDR1 and CDR2 sequences are LGHNA and YSLEER. V lost 4 bases, J lost 6 bases, and 24 bases lay in between. This CDR3 region has 17 residues. Here the CDR3 reads CASSPSDHRFMGAEAFF. CDR3 nucleotides: TGCGCCAGCAGCCCCTCGGACCATCGGTTCATGGGGGCTGAAGCTTTCTTT.

This clonotype was observed a handful of times. The rearrangement joins TRBV6-5 to TRBJ1-1, with D unclear. The CDR3 consists of 13 residues. CDR1 MNHEY and CDR2 SVGAGI come from the germline V gene. With 6 bases removed from V and 0 bases from J, the gap between germline ends came to 8 bases. The CDR3 sequence: CASRQSLNTEAFF. The CDR3 coding sequence is TGTGCCAGCAGACAGAGTTTGAACACTGAAGCTTTCTTT.

The chain recombines TRBV7-9 with TRBJ2-2, with D uncertain. CDR3 length: 12 residues. Deletions cut 3 bases from V and 3 bases from J, with 2 bases between. Germline V lookup: CDR1 SEHNR, CDR2 FQNEAQ (reference sequence). The CDR3: CASSFYTGELFF. In DNA form, the CDR3 reads TGTGCCAGCAGCTTCTACACCGGGGAGCTGTTTTTT.

In this sample, this clonotype turned up a few times. V is TRBV20-1 and J is TRBJ1-6; TRBD1 agrees at 7 bases. CDR1 and CDR2 (germline): DFQATT, SNEGSKA (reference sequence). The CDR3 totals 15 residues. V was pared by 5 bases and J by 10 bases, with 14 bases of the junction left unmatched. CDR3 sequence: CSADGQDPLRSPLHF. CDR3 nucleotides: TGCAGTGCTGACGGACAGGACCCCCTTCGGTCACCCCTCCACTTT.

This clonotype was observed a handful of times. This chain uses TRBV6-5 with TRBJ2-7; possibly TRBD1 for D (6 bases). The germline V and J ends were trimmed by 6 bases and 1 base, with 16 bases remaining between them. CDR1 is MNHEY and CDR2 is SVGAGI in the germline V gene. The CDR3 loop spans 15 amino acids. The CDR3 DNA reads TGTGCCAGCAGGGAGTGGACAGCTATTTCCTACGAGCAGTACTTC. It codes for CASREWTAISYEQYF.

V gene TRBV24-1 combines with J gene TRBJ1-1; 8 bases line up with TRBD1. CDR3 length: 12 amino acids. J gave up 7 bases and V 4 bases, and 1 base lay outside the gene matches. Looked up from germline, CDR1 is KGHDR and CDR2 is SFDVKD. The CDR3 DNA reads as TGTGCCACCAGTGACGACAGGGGTGAAGCTTTCTTT. Translated: CATSDDRGEAFF.